One and the same sample provided the 15 T cell receptor beta chains below, sequenced in a study of identical twins. TCRdb re-called the 5' RACE reads with MiXCR, one entry per CDR3 protein. The sample contains 500,000 or so distinct CDR3 sequences, 11% to 15% of which appear only once. This sample also appeared in a second study, on yellow fever vaccine responses in identical twins.

The sequencing sample was made of CD4+ T cells sorted from blood. Receptor source: a woman aged 18-29 years in good health.

The chain joins TRBV29-1 to TRBJ2-3; D gene ambiguous. V lost 4 bases and J lost 5, with 7 bases in between. Per germline, CDR1 SQVTM and CDR2 ANQGSEA. This CDR3 comprises 11 residues. CDR3 coding DNA: TGCAGCGTTGGCGTACTAGATACGCAGTATTTT. Amino acids: CSVGVLDTQYF.

The J gene is TRBJ2-7, the V gene TRBV5-1, with a weak D call TRBD1 (5 bases). Trimming left V 1 base short and J 6 bases short, with 17 bases between. Germline assignment: CDR1 SGHRS and CDR2 YFSETQ. The CDR3 is 15 residues long. The CDR3 nucleotides read TGCGCCAGCAGCTTGTTCAGGGAATCCTCGGGCGAGCAGTACTTC. Translation gives CASSLFRESSGEQYF.

This clonotype showed up just a few times. The chain employs TRBV20-1 and TRBJ2-7, with 13 bases identical to TRBD2. Germline V lookup: CDR1 DFQATT, CDR2 SNEGSKA (reference sequence). The CDR3 spans 15 residues. With 2 bases clipped from V and 6 bases from J, the junction kept 7 bases outside the gene matches. The CDR3 coding sequence is TGCAGTGCTAGACCTGGACTAGCGGGAGCCCCCGAGCAGTACTTC. Amino acid sequence: CSARPGLAGAPEQYF.

This chain connects TRBV19 to TRBJ1-4, with TRBD1 matching over 10 bases. Germline assignment: CDR1 LNHDA and CDR2 SQIVND (reference sequence). The length of the CDR3 is 15 residues. V was pared by 7 bases and J by 6 bases, with 8 bases of the junction left unmatched. The CDR3: CASTLATGGDEKLFF. CDR3 coding DNA: TGTGCCAGTACCCTCGCGACAGGGGGCGATGAAAAACTGTTTTTT.

This chain links TRBV5-1 with TRBJ2-7; tentatively, D is TRBD1 (5 bases). The CDR3 length is 13 residues. Per the germline V gene, CDR1 is SGHRS and CDR2 is YFSETQ. Trimming removed 4 bases at V and 3 bases at J, with 11 bases between. CDR3 coding DNA: TGCGCCAGCAGCGAGCCAGGGTACTACGAGCAGTACTTC. Its protein is CASSEPGYYEQYF.

This clonotype was counted only a few times. This sequence joins TRBV20-1 and TRBJ2-7, with D maybe TRBD2 (5 bases). Germline CDR1 and CDR2: DFQATT and SNEGSKA (reference sequence). The V and J ends lost 3 bases and 0 bases respectively, with 18 bases between them. The CDR3 has 16 residues. CDR3 sequence reads: CSARVFGVPSSYEQYF. The CDR3, as DNA: TGCAGTGCTAGGGTGTTCGGGGTTCCAAGCTCCTACGAGCAGTACTTC.

This clonotype has just a few counts. The rearrangement uses TRBV20-1 and TRBJ2-7; 14 bases line up with TRBD2. Germline CDR1 and CDR2: DFQATT and SNEGSKA (reference sequence). With V trimmed by 4 bases and J by 6 bases, 8 bases remained unmatched. The CDR3 sequence is 15 residues long. The CDR3 protein is CSAKGLAGESAEQYF. As DNA, the CDR3 is TGCAGTGCTAAGGGACTAGCGGGAGAGTCTGCCGAGCAGTACTTC.

This clonotype was counted only a few times. V and J are TRBV5-1 and TRBJ2-3; 9 nucleotides line up with TRBD2. The CDR3 runs 16 residues. Germline V gene data show CDR1 as SGHRS and CDR2 as YFSETQ. Trimming took 2 bases from V and 1 from J; bases not matched to a gene: 5. The DNA for the CDR3 is TGCGCCAGCAGCTTCTTAGCGGGAGAGGGCACAGATACGCAGTATTTT. It specifies CASSFLAGEGTDTQYF.

This clonotype was counted between two and nine times. The CDR3 DNA is TGTGCCAGCAGCTTAATGGAGGTCGGGGGTGCCGGGGAGCTGTTTTTT. It encodes CASSLMEVGGAGELFF. V is TRBV7-9 and J is TRBJ2-2, with a weak D call TRBD2 (6 bases). Per germline, CDR1 SEHNR and CDR2 FQNEAQ (reference sequence). This CDR3 spans 16 amino acids. V lost 2 bases to trimming and J lost 6 bases, with 16 bases between them.

This clonotype has just a few counts. The genes are TRBV12-3 or TRBV12-4 and TRBJ2-3; 7 bases map to TRBD2. The CDR3 sequence is 15 residues long. V shed 2 bases and J 1 base; nucleotides not matched to a gene: 3. CDR3 DNA: TGTGCCAGCAGTTTATGGGGAGGGGGCACAGATACGCAGTATTTT. Translated: CASSLWGGGTDTQYF.

This clonotype has more than one count but fewer than ten. The chain employs TRBV12-3 or TRBV12-4 and TRBJ2-5; 7 positions match TRBD1. Unmatched junction bases numbered 17, after V lost 6 bases and J lost 4 bases. CDR3 length: 17 amino acids. The DNA of the CDR3 is TGTGCCAGCAGCTACTACCTAGGGGGCTTGAGGGGAGAGACCCAGTACTTC. It encodes CASSYYLGGLRGETQYF.

The J gene is TRBJ2-1, the V gene TRBV20-1; TRBD2 aligns across 9 bases. Germline assignment: CDR1 DFQATT and CDR2 SNEGSKA (reference sequence). Losses at the gene ends were 3 bases for V and 1 base for J; bases not matched to a gene: 7. The CDR3 consists of 16 residues. CDR3 sequence (DNA): TGCAGTGCTAGTTTAGTAGCGGGAGTTTCCTACAATGAGCAGTTCTTC. It is translated as CSASLVAGVSYNEQFF.

The chain recombines TRBV29-1 with TRBJ2-7; 8 nucleotides align to TRBD1. The CDR3 totals 14 residues. Germline V gene sequence: CDR1 SQVTM, CDR2 ANQGSEA. The V segment lost 6 bases and the J segment 4 bases; nucleotides outside the gene matches: 11. The CDR3 DNA reads as TGCAGCGTAGGCCGACAGGGGAGAACTTACGAGCAGTACTTC. This codes for CSVGRQGRTYEQYF.

The chain links TRBV19 to TRBJ2-3; D is unresolved. CDR3 length: 14 amino acids. The V and J ends lost 1 base and 3 bases respectively, with 8 bases between them. Germline lookup yields CDR1 LNHDA and CDR2 SQIVND (reference sequence). The CDR3 reads CASSIGVETDTQYF. For the CDR3, the DNA is TGTGCCAGTAGTATAGGTGTCGAAACAGATACGCAGTATTTT. Complete variable domain (other parts from reference TRBV19 and TRBJ2-3): DGGITQSPKYLFRKEGQNVTLSCEQNLNHDAMYWYRQDPGQGLRLIYYSQIVNDFQKGDIAEGYSVSREKKESFPLTVTSAQKNPTAFYLCASSIGVETDTQYFGPGTRLTVL.

This chain joins TRBV7-2 and TRBJ2-7; D possibly matches TRBD1 or TRBD2 (5 bases each). This CDR3 has 13 residues. The V gene's germline CDR1 is SGHTA and CDR2 FQGNSA. Trimming took off 5 bases at V and 1 base at J, with 9 bases between the two ends. The CDR3 reads CASSRDQSYEQYF. CDR3 coding DNA: TGTGCCAGCAGCCGGGACCAGTCCTACGAGCAGTACTTC.